Below, one TCR beta chain is given with its context. This clonotype has ten or more counts. Its cognate antigen has yet to be identified. No base quality values were provided; no much bigger clone lies one nucleotide off. The record originates from a study of T cells in Graves' hyperthyroidism and ophthalmopathy (dated by TCRdb to the late 2010s). The study in broad terms: Peripheral blood was sampled at the time of initial diagnosis, prior to any treatment. Following sampling, methimazole starting at 30 mg daily was given to hyperthyroidism patients, and high-dose intravenous methylprednisolone was given to ophthalmopathy patients. According to the paper, TCR Vbeta CDR3 sequencing was carried out on approximately 140 peripheral blood samples, which came from fewer than 50 ophthalmopathy, under 80 hyperthyroidism and roughly 17 progressor patients. For training and testing, the 100 or so patients in the discovery cohort were randomly divided in a 7:3 ratio. Prospective prediction of ophthalmopathy was tested in an independent validation cohort consisting of some 19 hyperthyroidism patients and more than 15 patients who later progressed to ophthalmopathy. Thyroid tissue and blood T-cell repertoires from six Graves' hyperthyroidism patients were also compared in the study. TCR V-J signatures able to tell the groups apart were searched for in a discovery cohort of some 100 patients, of whom under 45 had Graves' ophthalmopathy and roughly 59 had stable Graves' hyperthyroidism. General findings and caveats noted by the study authors: Blood samples also contained most of the expanded thyroid clonotypes (frequency above 0.001), which suggests that blood repertoires may reflect thyroid immune responses. During validation, the model predicted progression to ophthalmopathy a median of about 6.5 months ahead of onset, with just under 71% sensitivity and around 72% specificity. Sample size was not statistically predetermined, and blinding of investigators to group allocation was not performed. A model built on a 13 V-J signature distinguished ophthalmopathy from stable hyperthyroidism, reaching about 88% sensitivity and around 82% specificity in cross-validation and 80%/75% in testing.

In the ophthalmopathy patients, disease was moderately to severely active, with a Clinical Activity Score of 3 or more, a NOSPECS grade of 4 or more, and a duration of less than 3 months. Patients with uncontrolled infections, other autoimmune diseases, pregnancy or lactation were excluded. Clinical symptoms, serum thyroxine and TRAb, thyroid ultrasound, and orbital computed tomography formed the basis for the diagnoses. PBMCs were isolated from about 9.1 ml of fresh peripheral blood by Ficoll-Paque density gradient centrifugation. Total RNA was extracted with Trizol reagent, and quality was checked on an Agilent 2100 Bioanalyzer. The V end loses 0 bases and the J end loses 2 bases, and a stretch of 6 bases separates them. The CDR3, cysteine through phenylalanine, is 14 amino acids long. CDR3 DNA only is kept here, 42 bases in frame from base 1. Based on the germline V gene, the CDR1 and CDR2 sequences are SGHTS and YDEGEE.

The TCR beta CDR3 regions were amplified from RNA transcripts. The first round of RT-PCR for the TCR CDR3 was performed with the HTBI primer set and the Qiagen OneStep RT-PCR kit. Libraries were constructed in a second round of multiplex PCR, after which size selection and purification were performed. The libraries were sequenced on an Illumina HiSeq2000 using paired-end 100 bp reads. The source study handled its data this way. Raw data were processed with SOAPnuke, discarding reads with adapters, uncalled bases, mean Phred below 15, or no exact constant-primer or identifier match. COPE v1.2.5 was used to merge high-quality paired reads, and clonotypes were defined as unique nucleotide sequences. MiTCR v1.1 was used to align the clonotypes against IMGT TRBV, TRBD and TRBJ reference segments. Analysis was restricted to V-J combinations with a frequency above 0.0001, which covered roughly 99% of repertoires. The TCS score was defined as the ratio of F50 (clonal expansion) to E x V (chaos), calculated using BLOSUM62-based TCRdist between CDR3 peptides within each V-J. Welch's t-statistics and random forest reduced 450 to 600 V-J features to about 13, which were used in a naive Bayes classifier (R e1071). TCRdb redid the processing of the public reads, applying fastp at Q25 and MiXCR, and retained in-frame beta chains. Rows are unified per CDR3 protein, each entry keeping the most common DNA and genes. The V and J calls reflect TCRdb's pipeline rather than the authors' work. The sample yields around 540,000 distinct CDR3 sequences; about 16% were counted once. In total, the top ten clones hold over 25% of the sample.

This TCR was recovered from a young woman with Graves' ophthalmopathy. The sequenced material came from blood. Here the chain combines TRBV5-8 and TRBJ2-1; no D segment can be confidently identified. The CDR3 reads CASSLDLAYNEQFF. The DNA sequence is TGTGCCAGCAGCTTGGACCTAGCCTACAATGAGCAGTTCTTC. Here the CDR3 is joined to the reference TRBV5-8 and TRBJ2-1 genes, and the full variable domain is: EAGVTQSPTHLIKTRGQQATLRCSPISGHTSVYWYQQALGLGLQFLLWYDEGEERNRGNFPPRFSGRQFPNYSSELNVNALELEDSALYLCASSLDLAYNEQFFGPGTRLTVL.